This TCR beta chain came from a study of cytomegalovirus exposure and HLA in healthy donors. Findings of the study overall: For most TCR beta V segments, an earlier analysis put the productive rate at about 87% or about 30% of the time.

The PCR used 60 Vbeta and 13 Jbeta primers. Measured with immunoSEQ multiplex PCR; TCRdb has only the in-frame clones, and not every one. The data contain tens of thousands of clones, 60% to 85% of them singletons. On this clone: Its target is not known.

V dropped 5 bases and J dropped 1; count of bases not matched to a gene: 14. CDR1 and CDR2 (germline): LNHDA, SQIVND (reference sequence). The CDR3 runs 18 residues. The sequenced sample consisted of PBMCs. The source is a male donor in good health and CMV-seropositive. The chain links TRBV19 to TRBJ1-5; the match to TRBD1 covers 7 bases. The CDR3 is CASSAYHRGAESNQPQHF. CDR3 DNA sequence: TGTGCCAGTAGTGCCTACCACAGGGGAGCGGAGAGCAATCAGCCCCAGCATTTT. Full variable domain (outside the CDR3, taken from reference TRBV19 and TRBJ1-5): DGGITQSPKYLFRKEGQNVTLSCEQNLNHDAMYWYRQDPGQGLRLIYYSQIVNDFQKGDIAEGYSVSREKKESFPLTVTSAQKNPTAFYLCASSAYHRGAESNQPQHFGDGTRLSIL.